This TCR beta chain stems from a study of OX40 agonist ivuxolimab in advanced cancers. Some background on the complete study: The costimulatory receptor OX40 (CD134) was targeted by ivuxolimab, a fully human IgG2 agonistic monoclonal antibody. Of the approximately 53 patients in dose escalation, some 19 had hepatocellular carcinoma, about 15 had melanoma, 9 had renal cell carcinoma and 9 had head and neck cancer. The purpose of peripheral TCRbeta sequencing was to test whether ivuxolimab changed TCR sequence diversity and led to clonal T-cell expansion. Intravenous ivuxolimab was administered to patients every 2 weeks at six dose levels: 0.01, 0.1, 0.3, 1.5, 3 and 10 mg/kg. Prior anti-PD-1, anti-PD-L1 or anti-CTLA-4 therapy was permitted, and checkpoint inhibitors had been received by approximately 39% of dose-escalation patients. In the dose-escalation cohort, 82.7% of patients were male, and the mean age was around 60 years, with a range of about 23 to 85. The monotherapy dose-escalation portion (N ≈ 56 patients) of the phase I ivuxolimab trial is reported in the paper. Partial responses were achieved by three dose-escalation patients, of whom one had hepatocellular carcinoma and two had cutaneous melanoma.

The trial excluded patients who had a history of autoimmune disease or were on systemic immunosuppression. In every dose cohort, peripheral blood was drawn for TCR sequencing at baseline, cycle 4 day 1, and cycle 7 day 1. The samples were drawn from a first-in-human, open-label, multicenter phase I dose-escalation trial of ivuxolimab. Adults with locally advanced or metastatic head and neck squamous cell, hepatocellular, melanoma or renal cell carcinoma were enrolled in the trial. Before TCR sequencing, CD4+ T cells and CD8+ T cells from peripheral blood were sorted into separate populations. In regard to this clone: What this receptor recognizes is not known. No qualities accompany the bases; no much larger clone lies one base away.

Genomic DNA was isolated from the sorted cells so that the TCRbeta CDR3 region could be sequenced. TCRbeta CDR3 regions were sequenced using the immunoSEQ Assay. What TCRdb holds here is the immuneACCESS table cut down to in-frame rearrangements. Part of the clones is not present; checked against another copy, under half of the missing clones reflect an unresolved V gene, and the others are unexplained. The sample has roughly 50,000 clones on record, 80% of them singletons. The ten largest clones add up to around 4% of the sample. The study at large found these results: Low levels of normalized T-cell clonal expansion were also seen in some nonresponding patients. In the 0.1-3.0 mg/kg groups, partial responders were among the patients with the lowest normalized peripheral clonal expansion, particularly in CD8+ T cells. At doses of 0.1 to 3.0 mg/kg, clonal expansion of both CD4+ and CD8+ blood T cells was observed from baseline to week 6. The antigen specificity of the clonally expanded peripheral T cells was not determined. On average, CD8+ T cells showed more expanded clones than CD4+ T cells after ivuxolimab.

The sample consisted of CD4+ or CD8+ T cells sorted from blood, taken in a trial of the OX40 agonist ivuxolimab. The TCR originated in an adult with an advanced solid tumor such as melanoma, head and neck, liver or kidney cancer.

This receptor has the CDR3 CASSLFGLAGGGEQFF. The nucleotides read TGTGCCAGCAGCTTATTCGGACTAGCGGGAGGTGGGGAGCAGTTCTTC. The chain was built from TRBV11-2 and TRBJ2-1; 14 bases in the middle match TRBD2. Taken from cysteine to phenylalanine, the CDR3 has 16 residues. Just the 48-base CDR3 DNA is kept, in frame starting at base 1. The germline V end is reduced by 2 bases and the J end by 10 bases; junction bases left unmatched: 7. The germline V gene provides CDR1 SGHAT and CDR2 FQNNGV.